Listed below are T cell receptor beta chains from one sample, sequenced in a study of identical twins. TCRdb redid the calling of the 5' RACE reads with MiXCR, one entry per CDR3 protein. The sample yields around 250,000 distinct CDR3 sequences, approximately 8.3% seen once. These same data were also listed under a study on yellow fever vaccine responses in identical twins.

The sample taken for sequencing was CD8+ T cells sorted from blood. These receptors were collected from a woman younger than 30 in good health. The CDR3 runs from the conserved cysteine through the conserved F or W. Clone size is shown for a subset of rows, as once, few, many or a class of expanded clone.

abundance	v_gene	CDR3aa
.	TRBV5-1	CASSPGTDEKLFF
.	TRBV24-1	CATSDSSGGAKGVYEQYF
.	TRBV6-5	CASSYSSSGAYEQYF
few	TRBV15	CATSSRDRGSNTGELFF
many	TRBV12-3/TRBV12-4	CASNSGTGSHEQYF
few	TRBV28	CASSRDRGLPRGTGELFF
.	TRBV9	CASSVATSGTLDEQFF
many	TRBV12-3/TRBV12-4	CASSFWGQGRTEAFF
.	TRBV12-3/TRBV12-4	CASSYLDFYGYTF
many	TRBV14	CASSQGLAGASPYNEQFF
many	TRBV12-3/TRBV12-4	CASSLAGGQNEQFF
many	TRBV14	CASSLYSGGYEQYF
.	TRBV7-6	CASSLAPQRGDLSDTQYF
few	TRBV29-1	CSVDLAGALTGELFF
many	TRBV20-1	CSARALAGVEYETQYF
.	TRBV4-2	CASSQESSSYLNNEQFF
.	TRBV4-1	CASSPRTGVLYEQYF
many	TRBV28	CASSLLAGDTDPQYF
many	TRBV4-1	CASSQDFYGRETQYF
many	TRBV7-6	CASSLTSEYNEQFF
many	TRBV4-3	CASSALGTSEETQYF
.	TRBV5-1	CASSLGDGGPPNEQYF
.	TRBV5-1	CASSFNGGYEQYF
.	TRBV20-1	CSASWGDSGYTF
few	TRBV27	CASSFEGPSYEQYF
.	TRBV3-1	CASSQDPSRLYEQYF
few	TRBV30	CAWSVVTREQYF
.	TRBV27	CTSPPDEQYF
few	TRBV4-1	CASSQADRGRYEQYF
many	TRBV5-1	CASSLGSSQGGHSPLHF
few	TRBV27	CASSFKGLGQPQHF
.	TRBV12-3/TRBV12-4	CASLLFDGLGNYNEQFF
many	TRBV7-2	CASSLGDVREQYF
few	TRBV7-9	CASSLRDLLTHYGYTF
many	TRBV4-1	CASSLRDGDSSYEQYF
many	TRBV7-9	CASSDEHEQYF
.	TRBV28	CASSLIQEILSPLHF
many	TRBV9	CASSVAGEAGELFF
many	TRBV4-1	CASSLIAGGRPYEQYF
many	TRBV6-4	CASSESGDQPQHF
many	TRBV4-2	CASSQGGGGTRRHEQFF
many	TRBV4-3	CASSHKGEWVEEQFF
many	TRBV28	CASSLASGSVTETQYF
few	TRBV11-1	CASSLPWGQSSNTDTQYF
few	TRBV4-3	CASSQDRTGSDTQYF
many	TRBV7-9	CASSSSIRYNEQFF
.	TRBV10-3	CAILTSSHEQYF
.	TRBV7-6	CASSLEDLQETQYF
.	TRBV12-1	CASSFLAGASNNEQFF
.	TRBV11-2	CASSSAKYYEQYF
many	TRBV29-1	CSVWQSYEQYF
few	TRBV28	CASSSWGAGIPHNEQFF
few	TRBV27	CASSRGIYNSPLHF
.	TRBV27	CASSNAAGGQHF
many	TRBV20-1	CSARDQGHEQYF